This TCR beta chain stems from a study of STAT5B mutations in CD4+ large granular lymphocyte leukemia. Per germline, CDR1 SNHLY and CDR2 FYNNEI. V lost 7 bases to trimming and J lost 5 bases; unmatched junction nucleotides: 7. The CDR3 is made up of 16 amino acids. This clone was found a few times. Its antigen is undetermined. Whole-study results and caveats: Top patient clones used TRBV06 genes more often: 8/27 versus 2/35 in controls.

Sequencing was at survey level. TCRdb's table, derived via immunoSEQ multiplex PCR, lists solely in-frame clones and lacks some. Of approximately 32,000 clones in the sample, about 70% are singletons; the top ten hold roughly 2%. The source of this sequence is a human donor in good health. The chain links TRBV2 to TRBJ2-5; 16 nucleotides agree with TRBD2. Sequenced input: CD4+ T cells from blood buffy coats. The CDR3 is CASTPGLAGGRETQYF. DNA for the CDR3: TGTGCCAGCACGCCGGGACTAGCGGGGGGGCGTGAGACCCAGTACTTC.